This T cell receptor beta chain was captured in a study of blood T cell repertoires in COVID-19. Study details: Samples taken during acute and convalescent COVID-19 were collected in the United States, Italy and Spain. The analysed material was cDNA or gDNA that came from T cells, B-cell-depleted T cells, or PBMCs.

Trimming cost V 0 bases and J 3 bases; bases outside gene matches: 2. The CDR3 consists of 16 residues. The germline V gene has CDR1 MNHEY and CDR2 SVGAGI. Assay: immunoSEQ multiplex PCR; the TCRdb copy retains only in-frame clones and omits some. The table lists 300,000 to 350,000 clones, around 86% of them singletons, with 4% to 5% in the top ten. Participants came from roughly 24 US areas, aged roughly 18 to 95 years. Participants' reported clinical history set cohort assignment. The gene calls are TRBV6-5 and TRBJ2-1; 10 bases are a match to TRBD2. This TCR was sampled from a woman in her thirties or forties with acute COVID-19. The sample comprised PBMCs or T cells enriched from blood (not recorded which). CDR3 bases: TGTGCCAGCAGTTACTCCGCTAGCGGGGGCTACAATGAGCAGTTCTTC. Encoded protein: CASSYSASGGYNEQFF.